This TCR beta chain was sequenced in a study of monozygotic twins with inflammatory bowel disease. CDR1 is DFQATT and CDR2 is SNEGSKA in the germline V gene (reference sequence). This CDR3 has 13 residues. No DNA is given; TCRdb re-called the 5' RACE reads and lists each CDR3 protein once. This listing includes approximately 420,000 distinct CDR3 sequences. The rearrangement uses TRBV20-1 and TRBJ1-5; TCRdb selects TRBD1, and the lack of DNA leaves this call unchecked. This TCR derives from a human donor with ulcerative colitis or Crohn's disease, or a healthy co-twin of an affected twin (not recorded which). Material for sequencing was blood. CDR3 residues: CSARRQEGQPQHF.